What follows are 30 T cell receptor beta chains derived from one specimen sequenced in a study of blood T cell repertoires in COVID-19. TCRdb's copy holds only in-frame clones and misses some; the assay was immunoSEQ multiplex PCR. The sample lists 150,000 to 200,000 clones; 84% were seen once. The material sequenced was peripheral blood. These receptors originate from a woman aged 80 or over with acute or convalescent COVID-19.

The chain employs TRBV28 and TRBJ1-5, with D hard to call. There are 11 residues in the CDR3. CDR1 MDHEN and CDR2 SYDVKM come from the germline V gene. Trimming pared 11 bases from V and 4 bases from J, leaving 9 bases between. In DNA form, the CDR3 reads TGTGCCGAGGGTTCGAATCAGCCCCAGCATTTT. This sequence encodes CAEGSNQPQHF.

This rearrangement joins TRBV6-6 to TRBJ2-4; tentatively, D is TRBD1 (5 bases). The V and J ends lost 5 bases and 3 bases respectively, with 14 bases between them. Germline loops: CDR1 MNHNY, CDR2 SVGAGI (reference sequence). There are 15 residues in the CDR3. CDR3 sequence reads: CASSPIGQDKNIQYF. CDR3 in DNA: TGTGCCAGCAGTCCGATTGGACAAGACAAAAACATTCAGTACTTC.

The chain employs TRBV7-9 and TRBJ2-3; D gene uncertain. V was clipped by 3 bases and J by 7 bases, with 11 bases between them. CDR3 size: 13 residues. Per germline, CDR1 SEHNR and CDR2 FQNEAQ (reference sequence). CDR3 in amino acids: CASSLLVQNTQYF. CDR3 bases: TGTGCCAGCAGCTTGTTAGTGCAAAATACGCAGTATTTT.

This chain links TRBV5-4 with TRBJ2-1; 12 bases match TRBD2. The germline CDR1 and CDR2 sequences are SGHNT and YYREEE (reference sequence). The length of the CDR3 is 15 residues. Unmatched junction bases numbered 3, after V lost 0 bases and J lost 8 bases. This chain's CDR3 is CASSLGLAGADEQFF. The DNA for the CDR3 is TGTGCCAGCAGCTTGGGACTAGCGGGGGCCGATGAGCAGTTCTTC.

Written as DNA, the CDR3 is TGTGCCAGCAGTTTACAGCTGACAGCTAACTATGGCTACACCTTC. Encoded protein: CASSLQLTANYGYTF. The J gene is TRBJ1-2, the V gene TRBV28; D is possibly TRBD1 (5 bases). V was trimmed by 2 bases and J by 0 bases, leaving 10 bases between them. CDR1 is MDHEN and CDR2 is SYDVKM in the germline V gene. This CDR3 region has 15 residues.

This rearrangement joins TRBV19 to TRBJ2-1, with 9 bases matching TRBD1. Germline V gene sequence: CDR1 LNHDA, CDR2 SQIVND (reference sequence). With V trimmed by 4 bases and J by 4 bases, 5 bases remained unmatched. CDR3 length: 15 amino acids. The CDR3: CASSNRDREYNEQFF. The CDR3, as DNA: TGTGCCAGTAGTAACCGGGACAGGGAATACAATGAGCAGTTCTTC.

The chain uses TRBV9 and TRBJ2-7; TRBD2 matches 7 bases. V dropped 0 bases and J dropped 6; count of bases not matched to a gene: 3. The CDR3 has 13 amino acids. CDR1 SGDLS and CDR2 YYNGEE come from the germline V gene. For the CDR3, the DNA is TGTGCCAGCAGCGTAGAGGCTAGCGGCGAGCAGTACTTC. It is translated as CASSVEASGEQYF.

This clone was recorded a few times. The rearrangement uses TRBV10-3 and TRBJ2-7; 13 bases match TRBD2. From germline, CDR1 is ENHRY and CDR2 SYGVKD. The V gene end was trimmed by 5 bases and the J gene end by 7 bases; junction bases not matched to a gene: 11. The length of the CDR3 is 16 residues. The CDR3: CAISPATSGRAGEQYF. In DNA, the CDR3 is TGTGCCATCAGTCCTGCAACTAGCGGGAGGGCCGGTGAGCAGTACTTC.

This chain uses TRBV28 with TRBJ2-2; the D is unclear. V lost 5 bases and J 8 bases, leaving 9 bases between the germline ends. Germline V CDR1 and CDR2: MDHEN, SYDVKM. The CDR3 extends over 12 amino acids. The DNA for the CDR3 is TGTGCCAGCAGTCTAAGTTGGGGGGAGCTGTTTTTT. It codes for CASSLSWGELFF.

The chain has TRBV2 and TRBJ2-7, with D perhaps TRBD1 (6 bases). Germline lookup yields CDR1 SNHLY and CDR2 FYNNEI. The ends were cut back, 5 bases at V and 4 bases at J, with 12 bases in the middle. The CDR3 has 13 amino acids. The CDR3 sequence is CASSKGQLYEQYF. The CDR3 nucleotides read TGTGCCAGCAGTAAAGGACAGCTTTACGAGCAGTACTTC.

To note about this clone: An end of the junction does not agree with germline; a read error may underlie this. CDR3 DNA sequence: TGTGCTAGCAGCTTCCCAGGGTACGAGCAGTACTTC. Translation: CASSFPGYEQYF. The V and J genes are TRBV7-7 and TRBJ2-7; the D gene is possibly TRBD1 (5 bases). This CDR3 is built from 12 residues. Germline V CDR1 and CDR2: SSHAT, FNYEAQ (reference sequence).

V is TRBV11-2 and J is TRBJ2-5; 10 nucleotides agree with TRBD2. Per germline, CDR1 SGHAT and CDR2 FQNNGV. The junction had 8 bases not matched to a gene; V was cut back by 0 bases and J by 4 bases. The CDR3 totals 17 residues. The CDR3 reads CASSLELASGRGETQYF. CDR3 DNA: TGTGCCAGCAGCTTAGAGTTGGCTAGCGGGAGAGGAGAGACCCAGTACTTC.

The gene calls are TRBV19 and TRBJ1-1, with 7 nucleotides matching TRBD1. The germline V gene has CDR1 LNHDA and CDR2 SQIVND (reference sequence). With V trimmed by 7 bases and J by 4 bases, 6 bases remained unmatched. The CDR3 is 13 residues long. The CDR3 loop reads CASKSQGRTEAFF. The CDR3 DNA sequence: TGTGCCAGTAAATCACAGGGGCGCACTGAAGCTTTCTTT.

This chain uses TRBV4-3 with TRBJ1-6; tentative D call: TRBD1 (5 bases). This CDR3 contains 13 residues. CDR1 LGHNA and CDR2 YSLEER come from the germline V gene. V shed 5 bases and J shed 7 bases, with 9 bases lying between them. The CDR3 spells CASSADMNSPLHF. CDR3 nucleotide sequence: TGCGCCAGCAGCGCGGACATGAATTCACCCCTCCACTTT.

The DNA for the CDR3 is TGTGCCAGCAGCTTAAAGTTGGGGGCATCGAACACCGGGGAGCTGTTTTTT. Protein product: CASSLKLGASNTGELFF. This chain connects TRBV7-8 to TRBJ2-2; D is perhaps TRBD1 (6 bases). CDR3 length: 17 amino acids. Deletions cut 2 bases from V and 0 bases from J, with 13 bases between. Germline assignment: CDR1 SGHVS and CDR2 FQNEAQ.

The rearrangement uses TRBV6-5 and TRBJ2-5, with 10 bases matching TRBD1. The CDR3 is 15 amino acids. V trimming: 9 bases; J trimming: 4 bases; junction bases outside the gene matches: 11. In germline, CDR1 is MNHEY, CDR2 SVGAGI. CDR3 sequence reads: CASDSLDRGGETQYF. The CDR3 DNA reads TGTGCCAGTGACTCTTTGGACAGGGGGGGAGAGACCCAGTACTTC.

This clone has more than one count but fewer than ten. The CDR3 DNA reads TGCGCCAGCAGCCCCTGGCTACAGGGGGTAAACCAGCCCCAGCATTTT. Translating gives CASSPWLQGVNQPQHF. The V gene is TRBV4-1, the J gene TRBJ1-5, with 8 bases lining up with TRBD1. CDR1 and CDR2 from the germline V gene are MGHRA and YSYEKL. The CDR3 totals 16 residues. V lost 4 bases, J lost 7 bases, and 12 bases stayed unmatched.

V is TRBV18 and J is TRBJ2-5; D perhaps matches TRBD1 (7 bases). Between the trimmed V and J ends, which lost 2 bases and 2 bases, there was a span of 9 bases. Germline loops: CDR1 KGHSH, CDR2 LQKENI. CDR3 length: 14 amino acids. CDR3 sequence: CASSPAGGQETQYF. The CDR3 coding sequence is TGTGCCAGCTCACCAGCAGGGGGGCAAGAGACCCAGTACTTC.

This clone has only one observation. V and J are TRBV7-2 and TRBJ2-7; 14 bases align to TRBD2. Germline CDR1 SGHTA, CDR2 FQGNSA. The V segment lost 5 bases and the J segment 3 bases; nucleotides outside the gene matches: 6. This CDR3 region has 16 residues. CDR3 region: CASSPGLAGAIYEQYF. Here the CDR3 DNA reads TGTGCCAGCAGCCCGGGACTAGCGGGGGCCATCTACGAGCAGTACTTC.

In its sample, this clone was seen once. The J gene is TRBJ1-5, the V gene TRBV6-5; TRBD1 matches at 9 bases. The germline V gene has CDR1 MNHEY and CDR2 SVGAGI. The junction had 5 bases not matched to a gene; V was cut back by 6 bases and J by 2 bases. CDR3 length equals 15 residues. CDR3: CASSSTGGRNQPQHF. For the CDR3, the DNA is TGTGCCAGCAGCTCGACAGGGGGACGCAATCAGCCCCAGCATTTT.

This clone occurred once. V gene TRBV6-5 combines with J gene TRBJ2-7; 10 bases agree with TRBD1. The V gene's germline CDR1 is MNHEY and CDR2 SVGAGI. CDR3 length: 15 residues. Germline trimming cut 6 bases from V and 4 bases from J; bases unmatched to any gene: 9. CDR3 coding DNA: TGTGCCAGCAGCCGTACGACAGGGGGCCGATACGAGCAGTACTTC. It encodes CASSRTTGGRYEQYF.

In its sample, this clone was seen a few times. The genes are TRBV11-2 and TRBJ2-2, with TRBD1 matching 8 bases. The CDR3 runs 14 residues. The V and J ends lost 7 bases and 1 base, in that order; junction bases with no gene match: 2. Germline V lookup: CDR1 SGHAT, CDR2 FQNNGV. This CDR3 is CASIGTGNTGELFF. The CDR3 DNA sequence: TGTGCCAGCATCGGGACAGGGAACACCGGGGAGCTGTTTTTT. Based on the CDR3 plus reference TRBV11-2 and TRBJ2-2, the full variable domain is EAGVAQSPRYKIIEKRQSVAFWCNPISGHATLYWYQQILGQGPKLLIQFQNNGVVDDSQLPKDRFSAERLKGVDSTLKIQPAKLEDSAVYLCASIGTGNTGELFFGEGSRLTVL.

This clone was found once. V gene TRBV5-4 combines with J gene TRBJ2-7; D is uncertain. The CDR3 sequence is 12 residues long. Germline CDR1 and CDR2: SGHNT and YYREEE (reference sequence). V lost 7 bases and J 0 bases, leaving 8 bases between the germline ends. The DNA for the CDR3 is TGTGCCAGCGGCTCGGGCTCCTACGAGCAGTACTTC. Translating gives CASGSGSYEQYF.

The V gene is TRBV30, the J gene TRBJ2-2; possibly TRBD2 for D (5 bases). The V gene lost 3 bases and the J gene lost 0 bases, with 5 bases spanning the gap. The CDR3 runs to 13 residues. Germline V CDR1 and CDR2: GTSNPN, SVGIG (reference sequence). The CDR3 bases are TGTGCCTGGAGCGGGGCGAACACCGGGGAGCTGTTTTTT. Amino acid sequence: CAWSGANTGELFF.

This chain uses TRBV28 with TRBJ2-3; unclear D gene. In germline, CDR1 is MDHEN, CDR2 SYDVKM. Trimming removed 1 base at V and 3 bases at J, with 11 bases between. The CDR3 sequence is 15 residues long. This CDR3 reads CASSLSVAATDTQYF. In nucleotides, the CDR3 is TGTGCCAGCAGTTTATCGGTGGCAGCGACAGATACGCAGTATTTT.

The chain employs TRBV4-1 and TRBJ1-6; 7 bases line up with TRBD1. The CDR3 consists of 15 residues. Looked up from germline, CDR1 is MGHRA and CDR2 is YSYEKL. The V segment lost 4 bases and the J segment 10 bases; nucleotides outside the gene matches: 10. The CDR3 DNA reads as TGCGCCAGCAGCCTGCAAAGGGGGCTAACATCACCCCTCCACTTT. Its protein product is CASSLQRGLTSPLHF.

The chain joins TRBV5-1 to TRBJ1-3, with a tentative D call TRBD1 (5 bases). The germline gives CDR1 SGHRS, CDR2 YFSETQ. CDR3 length equals 15 residues. V shed 1 base and J shed 2 bases, with 10 bases lying between them. CDR3 sequence: CASSLQSTAGNTIYF. In nucleotides, the CDR3 is TGCGCCAGCAGCTTGCAATCGACAGCTGGAAACACCATATATTTT.

This clone occurred once. The V and J genes are TRBV5-6 and TRBJ2-5, with 12 nucleotides matching TRBD2. Germline CDR1 is SGHDT and CDR2 is YYEEEE. With 4 bases clipped from V and 4 bases from J, the junction kept 5 bases outside the gene matches. The CDR3 has 15 amino acids. CDR3 sequence (DNA): TGTGCCAGCAGCACACTAGCGGGGGGAGGAGAGACCCAGTACTTC. This encodes CASSTLAGGGETQYF.

In the case of this clone: This specimen includes other DNA sequences encoding the same CDR3. V and J are TRBV3-1 (or the pseudogene TRBV3-2) and TRBJ1-1, with 7 bases identical to TRBD1. The ends lost 5 bases at V and 4 bases at J; junction bases unmatched: 4. Germline loops: CDR1 LGHDT, CDR2 YNNKEL (reference sequence). The CDR3 is 13 amino acids. The CDR3 DNA reads TGTGCCAGCAGCGAGGGGACAGTCACTGAAGCTTTCTTT. Amino acids: CASSEGTVTEAFF.

The rearrangement links TRBV6-1 to TRBJ2-1; 7 bases align to TRBD1. Germline V gene sequence: CDR1 MNHNS, CDR2 SASEGT. The CDR3 length is 15 residues. V lost 0 bases, J lost 3 bases, and 2 bases stayed unmatched. The CDR3 sequence: CASSEAGTVYNEQFF. The CDR3 nucleotides read TGTGCCAGCAGTGAAGCAGGGACAGTCTACAATGAGCAGTTCTTC.